Listed below are T cell receptor beta chains from one sample, sequenced in a study of T-cell reconstitution after alpha-beta-depleted transplantation in children. In TCRdb, the PCR reads were re-called with MiXCR into one record per CDR3 protein. The data show 220,000 or so distinct CDR3 sequences, 7.5% to 9.5% seen once. The specimen was PBMCs, mostly from graft donor cells, collected 180 days after TCRalphabeta/CD19-depleted stem cell transplant. Every receptor here comes from a male patient younger than 18 who had a stem cell transplant for acute lymphoblastic leukemia, so the T cells may come from the graft donor. Both conserved end residues are part of each CDR3. D genes are given only for firm matches. The size field is filled for only some rows; it gives once, few, many or a size class.

j_call d_call v_call clone_size cdr3_aa cdr3_nt
TRBJ2-7 TRBD1 TRBV7-9 many CASSLTGVPGEQYF TGTGCCAGCAGCTTAACAGGGGTCCCTGGCGAGCAGTACTTC
TRBJ1-2 . TRBV12-3/TRBV12-4 many CASSSRDNYGYTF TGTGCCAGCAGTTCCCGGGATAACTATGGCTACACCTTC
TRBJ1-3 TRBD1 TRBV11-2 many CASSLYSQGAMGNTIYF TGTGCCAGCAGCTTGTACTCTCAGGGGGCGATGGGAAACACCATATATTTT
TRBJ2-7 . TRBV14 many CASSQVRQGPYEQYF TGTGCCAGCAGCCAGGTACGGCAGGGCCCCTACGAGCAGTACTTC
TRBJ2-7 TRBD2 TRBV28 many CASSFPGLAEHYEQYF TGTGCCAGCAGTTTCCCCGGACTAGCGGAGCACTACGAGCAGTACTTC
TRBJ2-7 TRBD2 TRBV28 many CASRGLAGDPQGAFYEQYF TGTGCCAGCAGGGGCCTAGCGGGGGACCCGCAGGGGGCCTTTTACGAGCAGTACTTC
TRBJ2-6 . TRBV4-2 many CASAESTQGPVLAISGANVLTF TGTGCCAGCGCCGAATCCACCCAGGGACCCGTCCTGGCAATCTCTGGGGCCAACGTCCTGACTTTC
TRBJ1-5 TRBD1 TRBV6-5 . CASSTGTGKQPQHF TGTGCCAGCAGTACCGGGACAGGGAAGCAGCCCCAGCATTTT
TRBJ1-5 TRBD1 TRBV28 . CASGSGGTGNQPQHF TGTGCCAGCGGCTCAGGGGGGACAGGGAATCAGCCCCAGCATTTT
TRBJ2-4 . TRBV4-1 many CASSQGSVAKNIQYF TGCGCCAGCAGCCAAGGGTCTGTGGCCAAAAACATTCAGTACTTC
TRBJ1-4 TRBD1 TRBV20-1 many CSASRGLSEKLFF TGCAGTGCTAGCAGGGGGCTTAGTGAAAAACTGTTTTTT
TRBJ2-7 TRBD2 TRBV13 many CASSSQTSGRAFGNYEQYF TGTGCCAGCAGCTCCCAGACTAGCGGGAGGGCCTTCGGTAACTACGAGCAGTACTTC
TRBJ2-7 . TRBV11-2 . CASSNTPEQYF TGTGCCAGCAGCAATACTCCCGAGCAGTACTTC
TRBJ1-2 . TRBV19 many CASNQGPYGYTF TGTGCCAGTAACCAGGGTCCCTATGGCTACACCTTC
TRBJ2-7 . TRBV5-6 . CARSLGHEQYF TGTGCCAGGAGCTTGGGGCACGAGCAGTACTTC
TRBJ1-5 . TRBV10-3 many CAISDGQGSQPQHF TGTGCCATCAGTGACGGTCAAGGGAGTCAGCCCCAGCATTTT
TRBJ1-5 . TRBV6-1 many CASTPLRAAGSNQPQHF TGTGCCAGCACTCCCTTGAGGGCGGCGGGTAGCAATCAGCCCCAGCATTTT
TRBJ2-6 . TRBV20-1 few CSAETVSGANVLTF TGCAGTGCAGAGACGGTCTCTGGGGCCAACGTCCTGACTTTC
TRBJ2-1 . TRBV27 many CAPLRGANNEQFF TGTGCCCCTCTCCGGGGAGCAAACAATGAGCAGTTCTTC
TRBJ2-4 . TRBV5-6 many CASSSTRRLQYF TGTGCCAGCAGCTCCACCCGTAGGCTTCAGTACTTC
TRBJ2-2 TRBD2 TRBV4-3 . CASSQVTLAGGANTGELFF TGCGCCAGCAGCCAAGTCACCCTAGCGGGGGGAGCGAACACCGGGGAGCTGTTTTTT
TRBJ2-1 . TRBV5-1 many CASSLELGIKFF TGCGCCAGCAGCTTAGAACTCGGTATCAAGTTCTTC